Following are 24 T cell receptor beta chains from one sample sequenced in a study of blood T cell repertoires in COVID-19. Some clones are missing from TCRdb's copy, which holds only in-frame ones; the method was immunoSEQ multiplex PCR. This sample has 150,000 to 250,000 clones, with approximately 80% found just once. The sample consisted of PBMCs or T cells enriched from blood (not recorded which). The origin of the receptors is a man aged 35 to 55 who had recovered from COVID-19.

The gene calls are TRBV5-6 and TRBJ2-5; perhaps TRBD1 as D (6 bases). The V end lost 0 bases, the J end lost 5 bases, and 11 bases lay between the germline ends. Germline lookup yields CDR1 SGHDT and CDR2 YYEEEE. The length of the CDR3 is 14 residues. Here the CDR3 reads CASSLAPQGETQYF. CDR3 bases: TGTGCCAGCAGCTTGGCCCCGCAGGGGGAGACCCAGTACTTC.

This clone came up once. The CDR3 nucleotides are TGTGCCACCAGCACCGCCCAGACTGCGCGGCGACACGAGCAGTACTTC. It is translated as CATSTAQTARRHEQYF. The V call is TRBV15, the J call TRBJ2-7; D remains ambiguous. Between the trimmed V and J ends, which lost 4 bases and 5 bases, there was a span of 21 bases. The CDR3 runs to 16 residues. In germline, CDR1 is LNHNV, CDR2 YYDKDF (reference sequence).

This clone was recorded a few times. The chain uses TRBV14 and TRBJ2-1; D is possibly TRBD2 (6 bases). Deletions cut 3 bases from V and 5 bases from J, with 14 bases between. CDR1 is SGHDN, CDR2 FVKESK, per germline. This CDR3 is built from 15 residues. CDR3: CASSHRAGYHNEQFF. The CDR3 DNA sequence: TGTGCCAGCAGCCATCGAGCGGGCTACCACAATGAGCAGTTCTTC.

The V and J genes are TRBV3-1 (or the pseudogene TRBV3-2) and TRBJ1-2; D perhaps matches TRBD1 (5 bases). V was cut by 2 bases and J by 8 bases, with 12 bases left in between. The CDR3 runs to 13 residues. Germline V gene sequence: CDR1 LGHDT, CDR2 YNNKEL (reference sequence). The CDR3 DNA sequence: TGTGCCAGCAGCCAACAGTTTCGGGGGGGCTACACCTTC. It specifies CASSQQFRGGYTF.

This chain links TRBV19 with TRBJ2-7, with 8 nucleotides matching TRBD1. Trimming removed 1 base from V and 2 bases from J; junction bases left unmatched: 4. CDR3 length equals 15 residues. Germline V gene lookup returns CDR1 LNHDA and CDR2 SQIVND (reference sequence). The CDR3 loop reads CASSIAQGAPYEQYF. In nucleotides, the CDR3 is TGTGCCAGTAGTATAGCTCAGGGGGCCCCCTACGAGCAGTACTTC.

The rearrangement uses TRBV7-9 and TRBJ1-1; tentative D call: TRBD1 (5 bases). V shed 10 bases and J shed 0 bases, with 9 bases lying between them. CDR1 and CDR2 from the germline V gene are SEHNR and FQNEAQ (reference sequence). The CDR3 is 12 residues long. The CDR3 region is CATQGVNTEAFF. In DNA, the CDR3 is TGTGCCACCCAAGGGGTGAACACTGAAGCTTTCTTT.

The chain is built from TRBV7-9 and TRBJ2-3; D remains unclear. The V end was cut by 1 base, the J end by 0 bases, with 5 bases between. The CDR3 totals 14 residues. CDR1 and CDR2 from the germline V gene are SEHNR and FQNEAQ (reference sequence). Written as DNA, the CDR3 is TGTGCCAGCAGCTTAGGACATAGCACAGATACGCAGTATTTT. Its translation is CASSLGHSTDTQYF.

The J gene is TRBJ1-2, the V gene TRBV27; 7 nucleotides line up with TRBD1. CDR3 length: 12 residues. In germline, CDR1 is MNHEY, CDR2 SMNVEV (reference sequence). With V trimmed by 11 bases and J by 8 bases, 11 bases remained unmatched. CDR3 nucleotide sequence: TGTGCCGCCAGGACAGGCTTTCTGGGCTACACCTTC. Amino acids: CAARTGFLGYTF.

This sequence joins TRBV7-9 and TRBJ2-5; 8 nucleotides align to TRBD1. V gave up 4 bases and J gave up 5 bases; unmatched junction bases: 3. The germline V gene encodes CDR1 SEHNR and CDR2 FQNEAQ (reference sequence). The CDR3 has 13 amino acids. The CDR3 nucleotides are TGTGCCAGCAGCTCTGGACAGGGCGAGACCCAGTACTTC. Its protein product is CASSSGQGETQYF.

The V call is TRBV10-2, the J call TRBJ2-1; the D gene is possibly TRBD2 (6 bases). Germline V gene lookup returns CDR1 WSHSY and CDR2 SAAADI. The CDR3 length is 15 residues. V lost 2 bases, J lost 5 bases, and 13 bases lay in between. CDR3 in amino acids: CASSERIAGNNEQFF. The DNA of the CDR3 is TGCGCCAGCAGTGAGAGGATTGCGGGAAACAATGAGCAGTTCTTC.

The chain has TRBV6-6 and TRBJ2-7; D call uncertain. This CDR3 comprises 12 residues. The V end was cut by 0 bases, the J end by 6 bases, with 6 bases between. Germline V CDR1 and CDR2: MNHNY, SVGAGI (reference sequence). The CDR3 nucleotides read TGTGCCAGCAGTTACTCAAAGAGCGAGCAGTACGTC. It encodes CASSYSKSEQYV.

The V gene is TRBV2, the J gene TRBJ2-5, with D possibly being TRBD2 (7 bases). Germline-derived CDR1 and CDR2 are SNHLY and FYNNEI. Trimming took off 4 bases at V and 4 bases at J, with 16 bases between the two ends. The CDR3 extends over 15 amino acids. CDR3 in DNA: TGTGCCAGCAGTGGGGGGGGCGGTATGGGAGAGACCCAGTACTTC. Amino acids: CASSGGGGMGETQYF.

This chain joins TRBV18 and TRBJ1-1; D is undetermined. The germline V and J ends were trimmed by 1 base and 3 bases, with 12 bases remaining between them. Germline CDR1 and CDR2: KGHSH and LQKENI. The CDR3 runs 15 residues. The chain's CDR3 is CASSPRSGSYTEAFF. The CDR3 DNA sequence: TGTGCCAGCTCACCACGGAGCGGCAGCTACACTGAAGCTTTCTTT. Full variable domain (missing parts from reference TRBV18 and TRBJ1-1): NAGVMQNPRHLVRRRGQEARLRCSPMKGHSHVYWYRQLPEEGLKFMVYLQKENIIDESGMPKERFSAEFPKEGPSILRIQQVVRGDSAAYFCASSPRSGSYTEAFFGQGTRLTVV.

This clone was seen only once. In DNA form, the CDR3 reads TGTGCCAGCAGCCCCCTGGGCAGGGGTAATAATTCACCCCTCCACTTT. It specifies CASSPLGRGNNSPLHF. This rearrangement joins TRBV14 to TRBJ1-6; a possible D gene is TRBD1 (6 bases). The ends were cut back, 4 bases at V and 5 bases at J, with 15 bases in the middle. The length of the CDR3 is 16 residues. Germline loops: CDR1 SGHDN, CDR2 FVKESK.

This clone showed up just once. In nucleotides, the CDR3 is TGCGCCAGCAGTGGAGGTGGACTAGCGGGAGGGAGGGGTACCGGGGAGCTGTTTTTT. Amino acid sequence: CASSGGGLAGGRGTGELFF. This chain links TRBV10-1 with TRBJ2-2; 15 bases match TRBD2. Germline assignment: CDR1 WNHNN and CDR2 SYGVQD (reference sequence). Germline trimming cut 4 bases from V and 5 bases from J; bases unmatched to any gene: 11. The CDR3 extends over 19 amino acids.

The V call is TRBV11-3, the J call TRBJ1-1, with D possibly TRBD1 on 6 matching bases. Germline values: CDR1 SGHNT, CDR2 YENEEA. The V end was cut by 8 bases, the J end by 5 bases, with 18 bases between. This CDR3 contains 14 residues. Here the CDR3 DNA reads TGTGCCAGCTCTCCGGACAGTTTGGGGACTGAAGCTTTCTTT. Translated, it gives CASSPDSLGTEAFF.

This clone has just one count. The rearrangement uses TRBV21-1 and TRBJ2-3; the table gives TRBD1 as D, unverified against the DNA. TRBV21-1 is recorded as a pseudogene. The CDR3 has 14 amino acids. The CDR3 DNA is TGTGCCAGCAGCTCGGGACATTCCACAGATACGCAGTATTTT. Encoded protein: CASSSGHSTDTQYF.

The J gene is TRBJ1-5, the V gene TRBV28, with D possibly TRBD1 on 6 matching bases. The CDR3 has 14 amino acids. V shed 3 bases and J shed 6 bases, with 12 bases lying between them. Germline V gene lookup returns CDR1 MDHEN and CDR2 SYDVKM. CDR3 bases: TGTGCCAGCAGTTTCGGGGGGCAGGGTCAGCCCCAGCATTTT. Amino acids: CASSFGGQGQPQHF.

The chain employs TRBV30 and TRBJ1-5; D is ambiguous. V lost 2 bases and J lost 3, with 8 bases in between. The CDR3 sequence is 13 residues long. The V gene's germline CDR1 is GTSNPN and CDR2 SVGIG (reference sequence). CDR3 loop: CAWSTDHNQPQHF. For the CDR3, the DNA is TGTGCCTGGAGTACTGATCACAATCAGCCCCAGCATTTT.

J is TRBJ2-3 and V is TRBV7-2; D perhaps matches TRBD2 (7 bases). Between the trimmed V and J ends, which lost 4 bases and 8 bases, there was a span of 16 bases. Germline assignment: CDR1 SGHTA and CDR2 FQGNSA. The CDR3 is 14 residues long. The CDR3 loop is CASSYFGGQTTQYF. CDR3 in DNA: TGTGCCAGCAGCTATTTCGGGGGGCAGACTACGCAGTATTTT.

This chain links TRBV7-8 with TRBJ1-6, with 7 bases lining up with TRBD1. Germline CDR1 reads SGHVS; CDR2 reads FQNEAQ. Trimming at V came to 5 bases and at J to 0 bases, leaving 7 bases not matched to a gene. The CDR3 is 17 amino acids. CDR3 sequence: CASSLRQGSSYNSPLHF. CDR3 nucleotide sequence: TGTGCCAGCAGCCTTAGACAGGGCAGCTCCTATAATTCACCCCTCCACTTT.

The V and J genes are TRBV4-2 and TRBJ2-2; possible D gene TRBD1, 6 bases. The germline V and J ends were trimmed by 4 bases and 4 bases, with 16 bases remaining between them. Germline CDR1 is LGHNA and CDR2 is YNFKEQ. This CDR3 is 16 amino acids long. CDR3 amino acids: CASSRMGEGGTGELFF. CDR3 in DNA: TGTGCCAGCAGCCGGATGGGAGAAGGGGGCACCGGGGAGCTGTTTTTT.

This chain joins TRBV10-3 and TRBJ1-2, with 9 nucleotides matching TRBD1. Germline CDR1 is ENHRY and CDR2 is SYGVKD. V dropped 10 bases and J dropped 8; count of bases not matched to a gene: 11. The CDR3 consists of 13 residues. The CDR3 sequence is CATGAGQGYGYTF. CDR3 coding DNA: TGTGCCACAGGGGCGGGACAGGGATACGGCTACACCTTC.

Comment on this clone: The same CDR3 is also encoded by other DNA sequences in this sample. The gene calls are TRBV30 and TRBJ1-3, with a possible D match to TRBD1 (6 bases). The CDR3 extends over 13 amino acids. CDR1 and CDR2 from the germline V gene are GTSNPN and SVGIG (reference sequence). V was shortened by 5 bases and J by 1 base, with 9 bases between the two germline ends. The DNA of the CDR3 is TGTGCCTGGTCCAGGGGATCTGGAAACACCATATATTTT. It is translated as CAWSRGSGNTIYF.